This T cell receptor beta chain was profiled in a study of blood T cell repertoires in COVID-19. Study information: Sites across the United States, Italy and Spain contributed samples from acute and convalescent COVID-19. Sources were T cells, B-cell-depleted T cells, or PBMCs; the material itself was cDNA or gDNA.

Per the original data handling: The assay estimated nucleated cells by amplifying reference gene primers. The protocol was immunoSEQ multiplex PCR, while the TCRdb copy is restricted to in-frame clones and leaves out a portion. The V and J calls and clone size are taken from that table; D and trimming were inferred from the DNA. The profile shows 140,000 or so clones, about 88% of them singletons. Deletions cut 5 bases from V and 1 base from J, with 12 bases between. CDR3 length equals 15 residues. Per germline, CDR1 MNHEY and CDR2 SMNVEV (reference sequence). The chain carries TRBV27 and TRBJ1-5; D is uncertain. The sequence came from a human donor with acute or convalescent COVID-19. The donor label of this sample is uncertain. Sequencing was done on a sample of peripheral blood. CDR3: CASSPRSRSNQPQHF. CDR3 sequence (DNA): TGTGCCAGCAGTCCGAGGTCGAGGAGCAATCAGCCCCAGCATTTT.